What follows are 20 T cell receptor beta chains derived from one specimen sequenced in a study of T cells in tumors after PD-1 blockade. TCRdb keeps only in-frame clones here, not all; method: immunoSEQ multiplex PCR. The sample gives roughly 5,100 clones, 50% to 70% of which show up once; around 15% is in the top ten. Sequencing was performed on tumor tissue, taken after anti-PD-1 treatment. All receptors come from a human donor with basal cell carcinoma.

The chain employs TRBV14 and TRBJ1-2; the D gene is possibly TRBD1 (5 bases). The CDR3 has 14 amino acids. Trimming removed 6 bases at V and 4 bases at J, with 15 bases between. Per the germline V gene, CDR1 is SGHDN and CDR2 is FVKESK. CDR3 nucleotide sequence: TGTGCCAGCAGTCGTACTCCGGGACCCTATGGCTACACCTTC. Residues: CASSRTPGPYGYTF.

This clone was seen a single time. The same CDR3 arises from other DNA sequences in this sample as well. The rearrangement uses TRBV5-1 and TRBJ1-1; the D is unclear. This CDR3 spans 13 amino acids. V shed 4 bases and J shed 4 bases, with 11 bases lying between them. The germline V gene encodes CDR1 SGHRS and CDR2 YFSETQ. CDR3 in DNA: TGCGCCAGCAGCCCGACTGTGGCCACTGAAGCTTTCTTT. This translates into CASSPTVATEAFF.

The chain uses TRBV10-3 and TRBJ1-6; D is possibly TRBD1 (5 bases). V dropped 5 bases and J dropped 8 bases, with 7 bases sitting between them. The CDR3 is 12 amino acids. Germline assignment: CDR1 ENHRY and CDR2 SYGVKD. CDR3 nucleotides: TGTGCCATCAGTCCGGGGGATTCACCCCTCCACTTT. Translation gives CAISPGDSPLHF.

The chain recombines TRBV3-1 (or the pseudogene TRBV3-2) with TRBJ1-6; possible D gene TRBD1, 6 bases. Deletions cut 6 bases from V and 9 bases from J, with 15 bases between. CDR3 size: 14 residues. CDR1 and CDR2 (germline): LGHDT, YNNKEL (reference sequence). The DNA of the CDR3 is TGTGCCAGCAGGGTGGGGGGGGCGCGTTCACCCCTCCACTTT. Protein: CASRVGGARSPLHF.

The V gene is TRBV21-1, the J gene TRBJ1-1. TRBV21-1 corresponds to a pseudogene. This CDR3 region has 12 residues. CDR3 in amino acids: CASSLREIEAFF. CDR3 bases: TGTGCCAGCAGCCTCCGGGAGATTGAAGCTTTCTTT.

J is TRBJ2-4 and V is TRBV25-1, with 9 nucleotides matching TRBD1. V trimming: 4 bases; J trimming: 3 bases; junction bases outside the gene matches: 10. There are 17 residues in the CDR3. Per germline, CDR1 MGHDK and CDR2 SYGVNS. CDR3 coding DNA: TGTGCCAGCAGTGGGGGACAGGGAGGGCGAGGCAAAAACATTCAGTACTTC. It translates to CASSGGQGGRGKNIQYF. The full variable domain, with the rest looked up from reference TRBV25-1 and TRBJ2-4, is EADIYQTPRYLVIGTGKKITLECSQTMGHDKMYWYQQDPGMELHLIHYSYGVNSTEKGDLSSESTVSRIRTEHFPLTLESARPSHTSQYLCASSGGQGGRGKNIQYFGAGTRLSVL.

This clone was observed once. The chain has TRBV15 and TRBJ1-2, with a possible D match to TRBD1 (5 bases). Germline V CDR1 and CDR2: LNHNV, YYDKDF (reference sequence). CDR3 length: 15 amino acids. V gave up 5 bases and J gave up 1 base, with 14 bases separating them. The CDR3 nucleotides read TGTGCCACCAGCGCCCTAAGGGGTGTTAACTATGGCTACACCTTC. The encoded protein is CATSALRGVNYGYTF.

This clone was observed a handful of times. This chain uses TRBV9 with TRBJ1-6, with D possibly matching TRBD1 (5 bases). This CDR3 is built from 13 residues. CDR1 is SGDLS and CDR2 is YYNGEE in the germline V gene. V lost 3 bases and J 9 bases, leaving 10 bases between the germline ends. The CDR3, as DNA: TGTGCCAGCAGCGGCTCCGGGACTTCACCCCTCCACTTT. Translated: CASSGSGTSPLHF.

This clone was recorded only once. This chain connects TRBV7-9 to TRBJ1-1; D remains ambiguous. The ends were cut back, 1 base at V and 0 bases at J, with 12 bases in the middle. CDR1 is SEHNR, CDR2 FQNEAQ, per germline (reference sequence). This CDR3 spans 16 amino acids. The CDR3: CASSLDSWRVNTEAFF. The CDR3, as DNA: TGTGCCAGCAGCTTAGACTCTTGGAGAGTGAACACTGAAGCTTTCTTT.

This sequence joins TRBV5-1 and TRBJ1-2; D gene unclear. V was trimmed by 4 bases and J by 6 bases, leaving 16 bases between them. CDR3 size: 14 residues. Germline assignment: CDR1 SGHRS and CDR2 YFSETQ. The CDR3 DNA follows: TGCGCCAGCAGCCGTGATAGGGCACTGGATGGCTACACCTTC. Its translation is CASSRDRALDGYTF. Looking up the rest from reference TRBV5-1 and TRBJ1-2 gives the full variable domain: KAGVTQTPRYLIKTRGQQVTLSCSPISGHRSVSWYQQTPGQGLQFLFEYFSETQRNKGNFPGRFSGRQFSNSRSEMNVSTLELGDSALYLCASSRDRALDGYTFGSGTRLTVV.

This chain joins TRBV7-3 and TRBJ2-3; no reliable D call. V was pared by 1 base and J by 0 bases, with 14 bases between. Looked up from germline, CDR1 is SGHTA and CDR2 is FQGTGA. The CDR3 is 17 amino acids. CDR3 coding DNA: TGTGCCAGCAGCTTAAGACACGGCGGATATAGCACAGATACGCAGTATTTT. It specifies CASSLRHGGYSTDTQYF.

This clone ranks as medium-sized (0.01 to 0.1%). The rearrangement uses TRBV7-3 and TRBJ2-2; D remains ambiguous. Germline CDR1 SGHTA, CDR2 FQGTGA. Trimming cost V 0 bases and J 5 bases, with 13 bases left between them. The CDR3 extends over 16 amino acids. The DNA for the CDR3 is TGTGCCAGCAGCTTAACTGGTAGTTTAAATACCGGGGAGCTGTTTTTT. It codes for CASSLTGSLNTGELFF.

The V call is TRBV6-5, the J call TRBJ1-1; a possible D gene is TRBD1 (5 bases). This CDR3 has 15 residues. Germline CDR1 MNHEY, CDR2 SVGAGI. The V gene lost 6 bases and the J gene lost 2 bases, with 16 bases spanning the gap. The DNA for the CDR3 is TGTGCCAGCAGCCCCCTCTTTGGGGGAAACACTGAAGCTTTCTTT. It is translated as CASSPLFGGNTEAFF.

The CDR3 region is CSVELSRMNTEAFF. The CDR3 DNA follows: TGCAGCGTTGAATTAAGTCGGATGAACACTGAAGCTTTCTTT. The chain recombines TRBV29-1 with TRBJ1-1; D not certain. Between the trimmed V and J ends, which lost 2 bases and 0 bases, there was a span of 10 bases. Germline V lookup: CDR1 SQVTM, CDR2 ANQGSEA. The CDR3 length is 14 residues.

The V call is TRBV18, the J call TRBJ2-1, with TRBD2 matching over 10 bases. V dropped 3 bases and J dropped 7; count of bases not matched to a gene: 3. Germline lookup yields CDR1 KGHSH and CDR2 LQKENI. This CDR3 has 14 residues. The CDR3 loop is CASSPSSGRNEQFF. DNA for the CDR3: TGTGCCAGCTCACCCTCTAGCGGGAGAAATGAGCAGTTCTTC.

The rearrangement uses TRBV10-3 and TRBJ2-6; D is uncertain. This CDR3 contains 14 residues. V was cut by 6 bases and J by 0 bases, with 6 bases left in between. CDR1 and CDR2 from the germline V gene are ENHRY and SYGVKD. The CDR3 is CAIREHSGANVLTF. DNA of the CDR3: TGTGCCATCAGGGAACACTCTGGGGCCAACGTCCTGACTTTC.

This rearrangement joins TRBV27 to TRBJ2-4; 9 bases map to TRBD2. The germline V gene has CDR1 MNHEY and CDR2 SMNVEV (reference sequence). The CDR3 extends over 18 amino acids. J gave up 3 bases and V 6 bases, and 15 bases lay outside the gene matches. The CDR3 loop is CASSLDSTSGRYKNIQYF. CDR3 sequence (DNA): TGTGCCAGCAGCTTAGATTCCACTAGCGGGCGATACAAAAACATTCAGTACTTC.

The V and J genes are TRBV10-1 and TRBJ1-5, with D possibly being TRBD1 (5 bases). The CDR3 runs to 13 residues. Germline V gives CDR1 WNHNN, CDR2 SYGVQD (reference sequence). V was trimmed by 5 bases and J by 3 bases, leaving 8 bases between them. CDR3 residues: CASSRTSNQPQHF. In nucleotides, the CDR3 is TGCGCCAGCAGTCGGACATCCAATCAGCCCCAGCATTTT.

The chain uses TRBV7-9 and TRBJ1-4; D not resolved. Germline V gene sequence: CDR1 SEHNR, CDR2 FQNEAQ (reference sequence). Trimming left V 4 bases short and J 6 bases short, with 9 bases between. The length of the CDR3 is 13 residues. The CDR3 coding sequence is TGTGCCAGCAGCTGGGAGGCCCATGAAAAACTGTTTTTT. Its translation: CASSWEAHEKLFF. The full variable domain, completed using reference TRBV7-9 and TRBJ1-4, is DTGVSQNPRHKITKRGQNVTFRCDPISEHNRLYWYRQTLGQGPEFLTYFQNEAQLEKSRLLSDRFSAERPKGSFSTLEIQRTEQGDSAMYLCASSWEAHEKLFFGSGTQLSVL.

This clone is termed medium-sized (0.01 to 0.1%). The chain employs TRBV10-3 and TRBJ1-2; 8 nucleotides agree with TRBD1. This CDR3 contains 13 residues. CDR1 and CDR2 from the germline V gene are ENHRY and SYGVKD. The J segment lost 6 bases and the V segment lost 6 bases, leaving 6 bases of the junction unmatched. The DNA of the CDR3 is TGTGCCATCAGGAAGGGACAGGTGGATGGCTACACCTTC. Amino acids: CAIRKGQVDGYTF.